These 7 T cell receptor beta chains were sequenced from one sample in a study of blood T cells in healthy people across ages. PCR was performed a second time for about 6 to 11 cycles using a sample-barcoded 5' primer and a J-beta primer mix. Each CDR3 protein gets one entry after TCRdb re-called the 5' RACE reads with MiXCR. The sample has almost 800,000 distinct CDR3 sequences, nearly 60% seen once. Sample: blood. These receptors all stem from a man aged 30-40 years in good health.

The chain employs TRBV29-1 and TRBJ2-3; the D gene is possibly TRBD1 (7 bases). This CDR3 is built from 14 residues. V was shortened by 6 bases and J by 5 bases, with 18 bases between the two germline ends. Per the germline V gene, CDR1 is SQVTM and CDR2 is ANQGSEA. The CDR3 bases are TGCAGCGTAGGGGGGACAGCCTATGGAGATACGCAGTATTTT. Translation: CSVGGTAYGDTQYF.

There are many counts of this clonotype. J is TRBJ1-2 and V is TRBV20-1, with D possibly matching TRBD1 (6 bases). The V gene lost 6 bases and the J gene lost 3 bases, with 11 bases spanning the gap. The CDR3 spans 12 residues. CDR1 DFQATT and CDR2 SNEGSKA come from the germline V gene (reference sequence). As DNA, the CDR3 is TGCAGTGCCACACAGGGAGACTATGGCTACACCTTC. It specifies CSATQGDYGYTF.

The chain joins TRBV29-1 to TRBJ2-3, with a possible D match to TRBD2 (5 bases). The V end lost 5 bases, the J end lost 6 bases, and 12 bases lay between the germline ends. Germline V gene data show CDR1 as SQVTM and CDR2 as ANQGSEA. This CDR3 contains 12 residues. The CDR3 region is CSVLLAPDTQYF. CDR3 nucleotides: TGCAGCGTTCTCCTAGCCCCGGATACGCAGTATTTT.

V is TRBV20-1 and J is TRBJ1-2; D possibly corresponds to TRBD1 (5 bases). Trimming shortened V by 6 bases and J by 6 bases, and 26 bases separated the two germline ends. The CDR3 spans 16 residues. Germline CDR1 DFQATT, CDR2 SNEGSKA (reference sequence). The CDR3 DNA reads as TGCAGTGCAAACGCGGGGGACCACCTCCCAGGGAATGGCTACACCTTC. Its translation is CSANAGDHLPGNGYTF.

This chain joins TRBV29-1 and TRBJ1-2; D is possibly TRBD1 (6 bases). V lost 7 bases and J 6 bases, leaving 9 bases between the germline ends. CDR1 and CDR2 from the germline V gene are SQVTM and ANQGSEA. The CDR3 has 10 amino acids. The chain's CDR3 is CSDRGNGYTF. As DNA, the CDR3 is TGCAGCGATAGGGGGAATGGCTACACCTTC.

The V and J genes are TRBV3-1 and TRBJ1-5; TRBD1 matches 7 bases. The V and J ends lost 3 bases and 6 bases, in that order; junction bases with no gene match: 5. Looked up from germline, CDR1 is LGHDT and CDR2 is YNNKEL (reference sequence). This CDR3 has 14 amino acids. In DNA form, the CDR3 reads TGTGCCAGCAGCCACCGACAGGGTGGTCAGCCCCAGCATTTT. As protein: CASSHRQGGQPQHF.

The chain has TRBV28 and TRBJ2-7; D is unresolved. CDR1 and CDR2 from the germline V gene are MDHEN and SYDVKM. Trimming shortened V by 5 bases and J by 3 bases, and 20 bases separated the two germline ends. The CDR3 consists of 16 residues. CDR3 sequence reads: CASSNGRRNLFYEQYF. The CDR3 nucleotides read TGTGCCAGCAGTAATGGACGGCGGAACCTTTTCTACGAGCAGTACTTC.